This is a list of T cell receptor beta chains from one sample in a study of CD8 T cells in Susac syndrome. TCRdb re-called the immunoSEQ multiplex PCR reads with MiXCR, one entry per CDR3 protein. The repertoire includes 400,000 or so distinct CDR3 sequences, more than 80% of them detected once, and 0.09% to 0.15% sits in the top ten. Input material: CD8+ T cells from PBMCs. The receptors come from a human donor with multiple sclerosis. The CDR3 runs from the conserved cysteine through the conserved F or W. D genes are given only for firm matches. Only part of the rows carry a size: once, few, many, or a class if the clone is expanded.

>.|TRBJ2-7|.|TRBV11-2
CASSLGPLAGSYEQYF
TGTGCCAGCAGCTTAGGTCCTCTTGCGGGATCCTACGAGCAGTACTTC
>.|TRBJ2-7|.|TRBV6-2/TRBV6-3
CASRGLTSYEQYF
TGTGCCAGCAGGGGACTGACGTCCTACGAGCAGTACTTC
>TRBD2|TRBJ2-7|.|TRBV20-1
CSARDPRLAEDEQYF
TGCAGTGCTAGAGATCCGAGACTAGCTGAGGACGAGCAGTACTTC
>.|TRBJ1-4|.|TRBV6-1
CASIQDGPGSNEKLFF
TGTGCCAGCATCCAGGACGGCCCAGGAAGTAATGAAAAACTGTTTTTT
>TRBD1|TRBJ2-2|.|TRBV29-1
CSVESLQGAGTGELFF
TGCAGCGTTGAGTCTCTACAGGGGGCGGGCACCGGGGAGCTGTTTTTT
>.|TRBJ2-1|.|TRBV6-4
CASSDGESSYNEQFF
TGTGCCAGCAGTGACGGGGAAAGCTCCTACAATGAGCAGTTCTTC
>.|TRBJ2-1|.|TRBV27
CASSLMFLGDEQFF
TGTGCCAGCAGTTTAATGTTCCTGGGGGATGAGCAGTTCTTC
>TRBD1|TRBJ1-2|.|TRBV4-1
CASSRLQGFGYTF
TGCGCCAGCAGCCGACTACAGGGGTTTGGCTACACCTTC
>.|TRBJ2-5|.|TRBV18
CASSPPDPRAETQYF
TGTGCCAGCTCACCACCAGACCCCAGGGCAGAGACCCAGTACTTC
>TRBD2|TRBJ2-7|.|TRBV11-1
CASSDGPSGLAGSFYSYEQYF
TGTGCCAGCAGCGACGGCCCTTCCGGACTAGCGGGAAGTTTCTATTCCTACGAGCAGTACTTC
>TRBD1|TRBJ1-2|.|TRBV4-1
CASSDGTEPYYGYTF
TGCGCCAGCAGCGACGGGACAGAGCCCTACTATGGCTACACCTTC
>TRBD2|TRBJ2-7|.|TRBV4-1
CASSQGGTSGTEQYF
TGCGCCAGCAGCCAAGGGGGGACTAGCGGCACCGAGCAGTACTTC
>TRBD1|TRBJ2-5|.|TRBV4-1
CASSQADRGGETQYF
TGCGCCAGCAGCCAAGCAGACAGGGGGGGGGAGACCCAGTACTTC
>.|TRBJ2-7|.|TRBV3-1
CASSPGTQYEQYF
TGTGCCAGCAGCCCCGGGACGCAATACGAGCAGTACTTC
>.|TRBJ1-4|.|TRBV20-1
CSALGLDSSSWDEKLFF
TGCAGTGCTTTAGGACTGGACAGCTCGTCCTGGGATGAAAAACTGTTTTTT
>.|TRBJ2-1|.|TRBV10-3
CAISESNEQFF
TGTGCCATCAGTGAGAGCAATGAGCAGTTCTTC
>TRBD2|TRBJ2-7|.|TRBV20-1
CSARSGVSYEQYF
TGCAGTGCTAGGAGCGGGGTTTCCTACGAGCAGTACTTC
>.|TRBJ2-7|once|TRBV20-1
CSARKGSGSYYEQYF
TGCAGTGCTAGGAAAGGCAGCGGAAGCTACTACGAGCAGTACTTC
>TRBD2|TRBJ2-2|.|TRBV29-1
CSVDSGGPNTGELFF
TGCAGCGTGGATAGCGGGGGTCCGAACACCGGGGAGCTGTTTTTT
>TRBD2|TRBJ2-3|.|TRBV19
CASSIAGLAGADTQYF
TGTGCCAGTAGTATAGCGGGACTAGCGGGAGCCGATACGCAGTATTTT
>.|TRBJ1-1|.|TRBV29-1
CSVGAIEAFF
TGCAGCGTTGGAGCTATTGAAGCTTTCTTT
>TRBD2|TRBJ2-1|.|TRBV6-1
CASSPGLAGVHSYNEQFF
TGTGCCAGCAGTCCTGGACTAGCGGGGGTCCACTCCTACAATGAGCAGTTCTTC
>.|TRBJ1-5|.|TRBV2
CASSPGVPGSNQPQHF
TGTGCCAGCAGTCCAGGGGTCCCAGGGAGCAATCAGCCCCAGCATTTT
>.|TRBJ2-6|.|TRBV30
CAWSAGSGANVLTF
TGTGCCTGGAGTGCAGGCTCTGGGGCCAACGTCCTGACTTTC
>TRBD2|TRBJ2-1|.|TRBV9
CASSVRLAGANEQFF
TGTGCCAGCAGCGTACGACTAGCGGGAGCAAATGAGCAGTTCTTC
>.|TRBJ2-7|.|TRBV9
CASSPLERPLPFYEQYF
TGTGCCAGCAGCCCACTCGAGCGGCCGCTTCCCTTCTACGAGCAGTACTTC